The rows below give T cell receptor beta chains drawn from one sample of a study of blood T cell repertoires in COVID-19. Sequencing used immunoSEQ multiplex PCR; TCRdb keeps in-frame clones, though not all of them. Found here are about 70,000 clones, about nine tenths of them singletons; the top ten hold 1.4% to 1.5%. Sequenced input: peripheral blood. The receptors were gathered from a man aged 55 to 70 with acute or convalescent COVID-19. CDR3s include the opening cysteine and the closing phenylalanine or tryptophan. A D gene is named only where the DNA matches it firmly. Size is stated for part of the rows, as once, few or many counts, or as a class when the clone is expanded.

v_gene	j_gene	abundance	d_gene	CDR3nt	CDR3aa
TRBV12-3/TRBV12-4	TRBJ2-7	NA	TRBD2	TGTGCCAGCCAGTCTAGCGGGTTGAGTGAGCAGTACTTC	CASQSSGLSEQYF
TRBV14	TRBJ2-3	NA	NA	TGTGCCAGCAGCCAAGAAATTCTCACAGATACGCAGTATTTT	CASSQEILTDTQYF
TRBV5-1	TRBJ2-6	NA	NA	TGCGCCAGCAGCTTATCGGGGTCTGGGGCCAACGTCCTGACTTTC	CASSLSGSGANVLTF
TRBV6-2/TRBV6-3	TRBJ1-2	NA	NA	TGTGCCAGCAGTTACCGGTCTAACTATGGCTACACCTTC	CASSYRSNYGYTF
TRBV28	TRBJ2-5	NA	TRBD1	TGTGCCAGCAGTCCGACAGGGGGCGGACAAGAGACCCAGTACTTC	CASSPTGGGQETQYF
TRBV25-1	TRBJ1-4	NA	TRBD1	TGTGCCAGCGGGCCCGCGGCAGGGGGCTATGAAAAACTGTTTTTT	CASGPAAGGYEKLFF
TRBV6-5	TRBJ2-7	NA	NA	TGTGCCAGCAGTTACTCCGGGACATACACTGCCTACGAGCAGTACTTC	CASSYSGTYTAYEQYF
TRBV19	TRBJ2-2	NA	TRBD2	TGTGCCAGTACCCCCCGGGGGGTTGGCACCGGGGAGCTGTTTTTT	CASTPRGVGTGELFF
TRBV6-1	TRBJ2-4	NA	NA	TGTGCCAGCAGTGAATCTGTCGGAGCCAAAAACATTCAGTACTTC	CASSESVGAKNIQYF
TRBV15	TRBJ1-1	NA	NA	TGTGCCACCAGCAGAGATTCGGTTATGAGGAGGGAATGGACTGAAGCTTTCTTT	CATSRDSVMRREWTEAFF
TRBV5-1	TRBJ2-3	NA	NA	TGCGCCAGCAGGGAACGGGGAATCACAGATACGCAGTATTTT	CASRERGITDTQYF
TRBV18	TRBJ2-3	once	TRBD2	TGTGCCAGCTCACCACTAGCGGGGGGGCCCACAGATACGCAGTATTTT	CASSPLAGGPTDTQYF
TRBV5-5	TRBJ1-1	NA	NA	TGTGCCAGCAGCTTGCTGGCGGTTTTGAACACTGAAGCTTTCTTT	CASSLLAVLNTEAFF
TRBV7-9	TRBJ2-3	NA	NA	TGTGCCAGCTGGTTGGGTAAGGGGTTCACAGATACGCAGTATTTT	CASWLGKGFTDTQYF
TRBV11-3	TRBJ1-6	NA	NA	TGTGCCAGCAGCTTACGGGGAAATTCACCCCTCCACTTT	CASSLRGNSPLHF
TRBV7-9	TRBJ1-1	NA	NA	TGTGCCAGCAGTTCTCTACAGGGAGGGTACACTGAAGCTTTCTTT	CASSSLQGGYTEAFF
TRBV5-5	TRBJ1-3	NA	NA	TGTGCCAGCGGTTTAGCAGGGCGCGCAAACACCATATATTTT	CASGLAGRANTIYF
TRBV7-2	TRBJ2-3	few	NA	TGTGCCAGCAGCTTAGGTGGGGCTGCTTCCTTGGATACGCAGTATTTT	CASSLGGAASLDTQYF
TRBV9	TRBJ1-2	once	TRBD1	TGTGCCAGCAGCCCCAGGGGACAGTTAGAGGACGGCTACACCTTC	CASSPRGQLEDGYTF
TRBV9	TRBJ2-2	NA	NA	TGTGCCAGCAGCCCCCCCTCCAGTGTGGAGCTGTTTTTT	CASSPPSSVELFF
TRBV7-9	TRBJ1-4	NA	TRBD1	TGTGCCAGCAGCGAAGGGACAGGGGGGACTAATGAAAAACTGTTTTTT	CASSEGTGGTNEKLFF
TRBV5-1	TRBJ1-6	few	TRBD1	TGCGCCAGCAGCCTCGGGACAGGGAGGAGTTCACCCCTCCACTTT	CASSLGTGRSSPLHF
TRBV5-6	TRBJ2-3	NA	NA	TGTGCCAGCAGCCCACAGGGCCGGGACATAGATACGCAGTATTTT	CASSPQGRDIDTQYF
TRBV5-6	TRBJ2-1	once	TRBD2	TGTGCCAGCACCTGGGGGCTAGCGGGGAACAATGAGCAGTTCTTC	CASTWGLAGNNEQFF
TRBV24-1	TRBJ2-7	NA	NA	TGTGCCACCAGTGATTCGCAGGGTCCCTACGAGCAGTACTTC	CATSDSQGPYEQYF
TRBV5-1	TRBJ2-7	NA	NA	TGCGCCAGCAGCTTTAAGGGGCGGAACGCGAACGAGCAGTACTTC	CASSFKGRNANEQYF
TRBV5-1	TRBJ1-2	NA	NA	TGCGCCAGCAGCTTGGAGGCAGGGGCTACTATTAGCTACACCTTC	CASSLEAGATISYTF
TRBV28	TRBJ1-1	NA	NA	TGTGCCACCGGGGGAGACACTGAAGCTTTCTTT	CATGGDTEAFF
TRBV11-2	TRBJ1-1	NA	NA	TGTGCCAGCAGCTTAACAGGCTATGCTACTGAAGCTTTCTTT	CASSLTGYATEAFF
TRBV9	TRBJ2-3	NA	TRBD2	TGTGCCAGCAGCGCTGGATTAGCGGGGGGGCCACCCCTTGCAGATACGCAGTATTTT	CASSAGLAGGPPLADTQYF
TRBV2	TRBJ2-7	NA	NA	TGTGCCAGCACCCCATTGTGGAGCTCCTACGAGCAGTACTTC	CASTPLWSSYEQYF
TRBV7-9	TRBJ2-1	NA	NA	TGTGCCAGCAGCTTACAGGGGCCAGACAATGAGCAGTTCTTC	CASSLQGPDNEQFF
TRBV6-5	TRBJ1-5	NA	TRBD1	TGTGCCAGCAGTAAGGACAGGGTAGGGAGCCAGCCCCAGCATTTT	CASSKDRVGSQPQHF
TRBV11-3	TRBJ2-7	NA	TRBD1	TGTGCCAGCAGCAAAGGGTTTTCCGGGACAGGGAATCACGAGCAGTACTTC	CASSKGFSGTGNHEQYF
TRBV4-1	TRBJ1-5	NA	NA	TGCGCCAGCAGCCAACAGTCCGATCAGCCCCAGCATTTT	CASSQQSDQPQHF